Following are 30 T cell receptor beta chains from one sample sequenced in a study of shared clonotypes between healthy human individuals. Using immunoSEQ multiplex PCR, the repertoire was profiled, and TCRdb retains in-frame clones only, with some absent. The sample contains some 1 million clones, 65% to 80% of which appear only once. Sequencing was done on a sample of memory CD4+ T cells sorted from blood. Subset given: CD45RA-negative fraction. The origin of the receptors is a young man in good health.

V and J are TRBV19 and TRBJ1-5, with no clear D. In germline, CDR1 is LNHDA, CDR2 SQIVND (reference sequence). The V end was cut by 0 bases, the J end by 11 bases, with 14 bases between. This CDR3 region has 14 residues. The CDR3 sequence: CASSIETVQWTQHF. The DNA for the CDR3 is TGTGCCAGTAGTATAGAAACCGTTCAGTGGACCCAGCATTTT.

The genes are TRBV6-1 and TRBJ2-7, with 9 bases fitting TRBD1. V gave up 3 bases and J gave up 6 bases; unmatched junction bases: 6. Looked up from germline, CDR1 is MNHNS and CDR2 is SASEGT. The CDR3 runs to 14 residues. The CDR3 DNA is TGTGCCAGCAGTGACTGGACAGGGGCCGGCGAGCAGTACTTC. Translating it yields CASSDWTGAGEQYF.

The genes are TRBV7-6 and TRBJ2-7; D gene ambiguous. CDR1 is SGHVS, CDR2 FNYEAQ, per germline. The length of the CDR3 is 14 residues. Trimming took off 1 base at V and 6 bases at J, with 13 bases between the two ends. CDR3 bases: TGTGCCAGCAGCTTAGGCGACCTCCCTAGCGAGCAGTACTTC. Its translation: CASSLGDLPSEQYF.

This chain connects TRBV7-9 to TRBJ1-6; 7 nucleotides line up with TRBD1. The length of the CDR3 is 16 residues. J was trimmed by 7 bases and V by 2 bases; bases with no gene match: 8. Germline CDR1 and CDR2: SEHNR and FQNEAQ (reference sequence). The CDR3 reads CASSLLRPRGNSPLHF. In nucleotides, the CDR3 is TGTGCCAGCAGCTTATTACGGCCCAGGGGGAATTCACCCCTCCACTTT.

This chain links TRBV21-1 with TRBJ2-7; TRBD2, as called in the table, went unchecked against the DNA. TRBV21-1 is labeled a pseudogene. The CDR3 totals 13 residues. CDR3 nucleotides: TGTGCCAGCAGCGGGGGGGCCATTCCCGAGCAGTACTTC. Translated: CASSGGAIPEQYF.

CDR3 in DNA: TGTGCCAGCAGCAAGGGGACAGGGCACAACACCGGGGAGCTGTTTTTT. Protein sequence: CASSKGTGHNTGELFF. This chain uses TRBV21-1 with TRBJ2-2; the D segment call TRBD1 is taken from the table without a DNA check. TRBV21-1 is a documented pseudogene. The CDR3 totals 16 residues.

Only a few counts were recorded for this clone. The CDR3 reads CASSVQQGSSSGNTIYF. The CDR3 DNA is TGTGCCAGCAGTGTACAACAGGGGTCGAGCTCTGGAAACACCATATATTTT. The chain links TRBV6-1 to TRBJ1-3, with TRBD1 identical over 7 bases. CDR1 is MNHNS, CDR2 SASEGT, per germline. The CDR3 is 17 residues long. V shed 4 bases, J shed 0 bases, and the junction held 9 bases outside the gene matches.

The chain combines TRBV19 with TRBJ1-5; D not resolved. V lost 5 bases to trimming and J lost 3 bases, with 8 bases between them. Germline assignment: CDR1 LNHDA and CDR2 SQIVND (reference sequence). This CDR3 has 13 amino acids. CDR3 sequence reads: CASSQSLNQPQHF. As DNA, the CDR3 is TGTGCCAGTAGTCAAAGTCTCAATCAGCCCCAGCATTTT. The entire variable domain, with the rest obtained from reference TRBV19 and TRBJ1-5, is as follows: DGGITQSPKYLFRKEGQNVTLSCEQNLNHDAMYWYRQDPGQGLRLIYYSQIVNDFQKGDIAEGYSVSREKKESFPLTVTSAQKNPTAFYLCASSQSLNQPQHFGDGTRLSIL.

About this clone: Other DNA sequences in the sample encode the same CDR3. The chain combines TRBV19 with TRBJ1-2; 9 bases are a match to TRBD1. The germline CDR1 and CDR2 sequences are LNHDA and SQIVND (reference sequence). V gave up 9 bases and J gave up 2 bases; unmatched junction bases: 10. The CDR3 runs to 15 residues. The CDR3 is CASSPRTGANYGYTF. CDR3 DNA sequence: TGTGCCAGCTCCCCCCGGACAGGGGCGAACTATGGCTACACCTTC.

The genes are TRBV5-1 and TRBJ2-1, with 11 nucleotides matching TRBD2. The germline gives CDR1 SGHRS, CDR2 YFSETQ. The CDR3 is made up of 16 amino acids. J lost 7 bases, V lost 4 bases, and 10 bases had no gene match. Written as DNA, the CDR3 is TGCGCCAGCAGCCCAGCTAGCGGGGGGTTGTATAATGAGCAGTTCTTC. Amino acids: CASSPASGGLYNEQFF.

The V and J genes are TRBV19 and TRBJ1-3; 7 bases map to TRBD1. Unmatched junction bases numbered 6, after V lost 7 bases and J lost 0 bases. CDR3 size: 15 residues. Per germline, CDR1 LNHDA and CDR2 SQIVND (reference sequence). The CDR3 sequence: CASKMAGGSGNTIYF. In DNA, the CDR3 is TGTGCCAGTAAGATGGCAGGGGGCTCTGGAAACACCATATATTTT.

The rearrangement uses TRBV6-1 and TRBJ1-1; D is uncertain. V gave up 6 bases and J gave up 4 bases, with 18 bases separating them. Germline V gene lookup returns CDR1 MNHNS and CDR2 SASEGT. The length of the CDR3 is 15 residues. The CDR3 coding sequence is TGTGCCAGCAGGGTTAAGGAGGGAGTAAGCACTGAAGCTTTCTTT. Amino acid sequence: CASRVKEGVSTEAFF.

The CDR3 region is CASSSRPEGGGYGYTF. The CDR3 DNA is TGTGCCAGCAGTTCTCGTCCCGAGGGGGGTGGGTATGGCTACACCTTC. The chain is built from TRBV7-9 and TRBJ1-2, with a tentative D call TRBD1 (6 bases). The CDR3 covers 16 residues. The germline V gene encodes CDR1 SEHNR and CDR2 FQNEAQ (reference sequence). V was pared by 6 bases and J by 5 bases, with 22 bases between. The full variable domain, its missing parts supplied by reference TRBV7-9 and TRBJ1-2, is DTGVSQNPRHKITKRGQNVTFRCDPISEHNRLYWYRQTLGQGPEFLTYFQNEAQLEKSRLLSDRFSAERPKGSFSTLEIQRTEQGDSAMYLCASSSRPEGGGYGYTFGSGTRLTVV.

A single count supports this clone. DNA for the CDR3: TGCGCCAGCAGCCAAGTGGAGGGAACCTACGAGCAGTACTTC. Translated, it gives CASSQVEGTYEQYF. The chain couples TRBV4-3 to TRBJ2-7; D may be TRBD2 (6 bases). Trimming took off 1 base at V and 2 bases at J, with 9 bases between the two ends. CDR3 length equals 14 residues. Per the germline V gene, CDR1 is LGHNA and CDR2 is YSLEER.

This clone was recorded only once. V gene TRBV11-2 combines with J gene TRBJ2-7; D is ambiguous. The CDR3 covers 14 residues. Per the germline V gene, CDR1 is SGHAT and CDR2 is FQNNGV. V was trimmed by 1 base and J by 5 bases, leaving 12 bases between them. CDR3 residues: CASSLVVGRDEQYF. In nucleotides, the CDR3 is TGTGCCAGCAGCTTAGTCGTGGGTCGGGACGAGCAGTACTTC.

The V call is TRBV13, the J call TRBJ2-7; D may be TRBD2 (6 bases). Germline values: CDR1 PRHDT, CDR2 FYEKMQ (reference sequence). This CDR3 comprises 14 residues. Deletions cut 3 bases from V and 2 bases from J, with 11 bases between. The chain's CDR3 is CASSLGGTPYEQYF. In DNA form, the CDR3 reads TGTGCCAGCAGCTTGGGGGGAACACCCTACGAGCAGTACTTC.

CDR3 residues: CASSSSPWGGPYNEQFF. CDR3 sequence (DNA): TGTGCCAGCAGCTCCTCTCCCTGGGGAGGGCCCTACAATGAGCAGTTCTTC. This chain connects TRBV7-6 to TRBJ2-1; 7 nucleotides line up with TRBD2. Germline V gene lookup returns CDR1 SGHVS and CDR2 FNYEAQ. The CDR3 consists of 17 residues. V lost 4 bases and J lost 2; bases outside the gene matches: 11. The variable domain in full, with the rest retrieved from reference TRBV7-6 and TRBJ2-1, is GAGVSQSPRYKVTKRGQDVALRCDPISGHVSLYWYRQALGQGPEFLTYFNYEAQQDKSGLPNDRFSAERPEGSISTLTIQRTEQRDSAMYRCASSSSPWGGPYNEQFFGPGTRLTVL.

The genes are TRBV7-9 and TRBJ1-5, with a weak D call TRBD1 (5 bases). The CDR3 is 15 amino acids. The V end lost 1 base, the J end lost 7 bases, and 14 bases lay between the germline ends. Looked up from germline, CDR1 is SEHNR and CDR2 is FQNEAQ (reference sequence). CDR3 nucleotide sequence: TGTGCCAGCAGCTTAGAGGGAGGGGTGACGCAGCCCCAGCATTTT. Amino acid sequence: CASSLEGGVTQPQHF.

Turning to this clone: Within the sample, other DNA sequences also encode this same CDR3. V gene TRBV9 combines with J gene TRBJ1-3, with D possibly TRBD1 on 5 matching bases. The CDR3 runs to 15 residues. CDR1 SGDLS and CDR2 YYNGEE come from the germline V gene. V lost 0 bases and J 1 base, leaving 8 bases between the germline ends. The CDR3 spells CASSVVGGSGNTIYF. The CDR3 DNA follows: TGTGCCAGCAGCGTAGTTGGGGGATCTGGAAACACCATATATTTT.

The chain joins TRBV28 to TRBJ1-4; D unclear. V shed 8 bases and J shed 4 bases, with 5 bases lying between them. Germline V gene sequence: CDR1 MDHEN, CDR2 SYDVKM. The CDR3 has 11 residues. CDR3 protein: CASEVNEKLFF. DNA of the CDR3: TGTGCCAGCGAAGTTAATGAAAAACTGTTTTTT. Using reference TRBV28 and TRBJ1-4 for the parts outside the CDR3, the full variable domain is DVKVTQSSRYLVKRTGEKVFLECVQDMDHENMFWYRQDPGLGLRLIYFSYDVKMKEKGDIPEGYSVSREKKERFSLILESASTNQTSMYLCASEVNEKLFFGSGTQLSVL.

This chain uses TRBV5-1 with TRBJ1-2; weak D call: TRBD1 (6 bases). The CDR3 is 14 amino acids. Germline V gives CDR1 SGHRS, CDR2 YFSETQ. Trimming shortened V by 7 bases and J by 4 bases, and 17 bases separated the two germline ends. The CDR3 bases are TGCGCCAGCGGAGTCGACAGGTTAATCTATGGCTACACCTTC. Amino acid sequence: CASGVDRLIYGYTF.

The CDR3 protein is CASSQGQDQPQHF. CDR3 nucleotide sequence: TGTGCCAGCAGTCAGGGACAGGATCAGCCCCAGCATTTT. The chain has TRBV2 and TRBJ1-5, with 8 bases matching TRBD1. The junction had 2 bases not matched to a gene; V was cut back by 5 bases and J by 5 bases. CDR3 size: 13 residues. Germline CDR1 reads SNHLY; CDR2 reads FYNNEI.

V usage is TRBV19 and J usage is TRBJ2-2; TRBD2 agrees at 7 bases. There are 15 residues in the CDR3. V lost 6 bases and J lost 0; bases outside the gene matches: 4. Germline-derived CDR1 and CDR2 are LNHDA and SQIVND (reference sequence). CDR3 bases: TGTGCCAGTAGCTCTAGCGGAACGAACACCGGGGAGCTGTTTTTT. This translates into CASSSSGTNTGELFF.

This clone appeared once. V is TRBV6-6 and J is TRBJ1-3; D gene uncertain. CDR1 and CDR2 from the germline V gene are MNHNY and SVGAGI (reference sequence). V was pared by 5 bases and J by 1 base, with 12 bases between. CDR3 length equals 15 residues. The CDR3 bases are TGTGCCAGCAGTGCCGACGAAGTATCTGGAAACACCATATATTTT. Its translation is CASSADEVSGNTIYF.

This sequence joins TRBV5-5 and TRBJ2-7, with a tentative D call TRBD1 (5 bases). Germline V gives CDR1 SGHKS, CDR2 YYEKEE (reference sequence). Trimming left V 2 bases short and J 0 bases short, with 12 bases between. The CDR3 runs to 15 residues. Here the CDR3 DNA reads TGTGCCAGCAGCTTAGGCCCAGGGCCCTCCTACGAGCAGTACTTC. It specifies CASSLGPGPSYEQYF.

This clone was observed a handful of times. The V gene is TRBV4-1, the J gene TRBJ2-2, with D possibly being TRBD2 (5 bases). The ends were cut back, 1 base at V and 0 bases at J, with 9 bases in the middle. The CDR3 extends over 16 amino acids. The germline gives CDR1 MGHRA, CDR2 YSYEKL. The CDR3 spells CASSQGGHANTGELFF. The CDR3 bases are TGCGCCAGCAGCCAAGGAGGGCACGCGAACACCGGGGAGCTGTTTTTT.

This chain connects TRBV28 to TRBJ1-2; 8 bases fit TRBD1. Trimming removed 3 bases from V and 6 bases from J; junction bases left unmatched: 6. There are 14 residues in the CDR3. Germline V CDR1 and CDR2: MDHEN, SYDVKM. Written as DNA, the CDR3 is TGTGCCAGCAGTTTGGAGACAGGGGCCAATGGCTACACCTTC. This encodes CASSLETGANGYTF.

The chain employs TRBV6-1 and TRBJ2-1; no firm D call. The CDR3 extends over 17 amino acids. Looked up from germline, CDR1 is MNHNS and CDR2 is SASEGT. Trimming stripped 2 bases from V and 3 bases from J, with 17 bases between. The chain's CDR3 is CASSELWSPYLYNEQFF. The CDR3 nucleotides read TGTGCCAGCAGTGAATTATGGTCCCCTTACCTCTACAATGAGCAGTTCTTC.

The chain is built from TRBV5-6 and TRBJ2-3; weak D call: TRBD1 (6 bases). The germline V gene has CDR1 SGHDT and CDR2 YYEEEE. V shed 2 bases and J shed 0 bases, with 10 bases lying between them. The CDR3 consists of 15 residues. The DNA of the CDR3 is TGTGCCAGCAGCTTTACGGGGACAAGCACAGATACGCAGTATTTT. Residues: CASSFTGTSTDTQYF.

CDR3 protein: CASASGDSYEQYF. CDR3 bases: TGCGCCAGTGCTAGCGGGGACTCCTACGAGCAGTACTTC. The chain couples TRBV5-1 to TRBJ2-7; 9 nucleotides align to TRBD2. This CDR3 spans 13 amino acids. Germline CDR1 SGHRS, CDR2 YFSETQ. V shed 8 bases and J 0 bases; nucleotides not matched to a gene: 3.